This T cell receptor beta chain was identified during a study of T cell responses to AZD1222 COVID-19 vaccine. The protocol was immunoSEQ multiplex PCR, while the TCRdb copy is restricted to in-frame clones and leaves out a portion. The sample shows fewer than 120,000 clones, 87% of them seen only once. With regard to this clone: As yet, its antigen is unknown.

This CDR3 spans 13 amino acids. Between the trimmed V and J ends, which lost 4 bases and 4 bases, there was a span of 9 bases. The V gene's germline CDR1 is SGDLS and CDR2 YYNGEE. Study observations and caveats: The donor group comprised mostly white British people and more females; the analysis possibly underestimated clonal diversity.

The source was peripheral blood, collected on day 0 of AZD1222 vaccination. The J gene is TRBJ2-1, the V gene TRBV9; D gene unclear. The receptor comes from an adult in good health. The CDR3 nucleotides are TGTGCCAGCAGCCTTTCATCTTACAATGAGCAGTTCTTC. The encoded protein is CASSLSSYNEQFF. The variable domain in full, with the rest retrieved from reference TRBV9 and TRBJ2-1, is DSGVTQTPKHLITATGQRVTLRCSPRSGDLSVYWYQQSLDQGLQFLIQYYNGEERAKGNILERFSAQQFPDLHSELNLSSLELGDSALYFCASSLSSYNEQFFGPGTRLTVL.